This T cell receptor (beta chain) is drawn from a study of CD8 T cells in ankylosing spondylitis. The trim removed 5 bases at V and 4 bases at J, leaving 5 bases unmatched. Germline CDR1 and CDR2: SEHNR and FQNEAQ (reference sequence). The CDR3 contains 15 residues. TCRdb reprocessed the 5' RACE reads with MiXCR, giving one entry per CDR3 protein. The top ten hold under 50% of the sample, which has fewer than 35,000 distinct CDR3 sequences, about 29% seen once. The receptor comes from a male donor with ankylosing spondylitis. The specimen was synovial fluid, either unsorted or a sorted T cell fraction (not recorded which). This rearrangement joins TRBV7-9 to TRBJ2-7; 13 bases align to TRBD2. The CDR3 spells CASSAWTSGSYEQYF. For the CDR3, the DNA is TGTGCCAGCAGCGCGTGGACTAGCGGGAGTTACGAGCAGTACTTC.